The source of this TCR beta chain is a study of blood T cell repertoires in COVID-19. As for the study in general: Samples of COVID-19 (acute and convalescent) were obtained from the United States, Italy and Spain. The analysed material was cDNA or gDNA that came from T cells, B-cell-depleted T cells, or PBMCs.

Authors' data handling: Cell counts per sample came from amplifying reference gene primers. Sequenced by immunoSEQ multiplex PCR; TCRdb stores in-frame clones only, minus some. The DNA gave D and trimming, while V, J and clone size come from that table. Of around 170,000 clones detected, around 80% appear once; the ten largest clones hold 6.5%. Germline CDR1 reads SQVTM; CDR2 reads ANQGSEA. The CDR3 extends over 13 amino acids. After removal of 8 bases from V and 4 bases from J, the junction contained 4 bases not matched to a gene. The sample consisted of peripheral blood. The chain combines TRBV29-1 with TRBJ2-1; 11 positions match TRBD2. The clonotype originates from a man in his 70s with active or convalescent COVID-19. CDR3 loop: CSILAGGYNEQFF. Here the CDR3 DNA reads TGCAGCATCCTAGCGGGGGGTTACAATGAGCAGTTCTTC.